This T cell receptor beta chain was observed in a study of T-cell reconstitution after alpha-beta-depleted transplantation in children. This clonotype has a handful of counts. The CDR3 spans 14 residues. Trimming removed 3 bases from V and 6 bases from J, with 14 bases in between. Germline V gene sequence: CDR1 KGHDR, CDR2 SFDVKD. As it was prepared, the TCRbeta library received unique molecular identifiers. TCRdb ran MiXCR on the PCR reads and lists one entry per CDR3 protein. The sample yields 450,000 to 500,000 distinct CDR3 sequences, around 12% seen once. This material consisted of PBMCs from the stem cell graft donor, taken from the stem cell graft. The V call is TRBV24-1, the J call TRBJ2-7; D tentatively reads TRBD1 or TRBD2 (5 bases each). The source of this sequence is a human donor who donated a stem cell graft to a child with combined immunodeficiency. CDR3 coding DNA: TGTGCCACCAGTGATCGAGGGGTTGGTGGCGAGCAGTACTTC. Translation gives CATSDRGVGGEQYF.